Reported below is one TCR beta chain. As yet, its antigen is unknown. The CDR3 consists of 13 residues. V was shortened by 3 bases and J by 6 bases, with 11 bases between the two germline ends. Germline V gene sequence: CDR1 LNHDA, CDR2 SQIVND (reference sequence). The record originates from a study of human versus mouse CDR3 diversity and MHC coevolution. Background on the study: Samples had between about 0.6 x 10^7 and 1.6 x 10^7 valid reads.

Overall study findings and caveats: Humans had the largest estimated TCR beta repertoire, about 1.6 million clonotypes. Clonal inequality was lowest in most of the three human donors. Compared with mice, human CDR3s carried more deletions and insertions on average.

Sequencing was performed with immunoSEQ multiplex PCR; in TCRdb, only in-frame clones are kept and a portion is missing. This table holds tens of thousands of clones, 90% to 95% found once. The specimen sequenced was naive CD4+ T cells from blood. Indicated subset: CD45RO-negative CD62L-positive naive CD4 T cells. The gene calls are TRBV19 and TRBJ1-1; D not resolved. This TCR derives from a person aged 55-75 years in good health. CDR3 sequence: CASSIQARAEAFF. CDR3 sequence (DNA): TGTGCCAGTAGTATCCAAGCCCGAGCTGAAGCTTTCTTT.